The rows below give T cell receptor beta chains drawn from one sample of a study of shared clonotypes between healthy human individuals. Clones were read by immunoSEQ multiplex PCR, and TCRdb kept only the in-frame ones, dropping some. The table has 2 million to 2.5 million clones, under 95% seen once. Sequenced sample: naive CD4+ T cells from PBMCs. The source is a man between 18 and 35 years old in good health. Some clones in this sample may be carry-over from other donors' samples. Both conserved end residues are part of each CDR3. D genes are given only for firm matches. Rows give clone size only sometimes, using once, few, many, or a class for an expanded clone.

D gene	J gene	V gene	clone size	CDR3 DNA	CDR3 protein
TRBD1	TRBJ1-2	TRBV29-1	-	TGCAGCGTTGAACCCCAGGGGGGTGGCTACACCTTC	CSVEPQGGGYTF
-	TRBJ2-6	TRBV25-1	once	TGTGCCAGCAGTGACGGGTGGTTGAGCTCTGGGGCCAACGTCCTGACTTTC	CASSDGWLSSGANVLTF
-	TRBJ2-7	TRBV5-4	once	TGTGCCAGCAGCCCAAATTCCGGGACCAGCAACGAGCAGTACTTC	CASSPNSGTSNEQYF
TRBD2	TRBJ2-3	TRBV19	-	TGTGCCAGTAGTAGTAGCGGGAGGGCCCTGGATACGCAGTATTTT	CASSSSGRALDTQYF
TRBD1	TRBJ2-1	TRBV2	-	TGTGCCAGCAGCCCGGACAGGGGCTACAATGAGCAGTTCTTC	CASSPDRGYNEQFF
-	TRBJ2-6	TRBV27	-	TGTGCCAGCAGGGGGCCTGCTGGGGCCAACGTCCTGACTTTC	CASRGPAGANVLTF
-	TRBJ2-1	TRBV5-1	-	TGCGCCAGCAACCCCGAAAGGGTCTACAATGAGCAGTTCTTC	CASNPERVYNEQFF
-	TRBJ2-1	TRBV19	-	TGTGCCAGTAGTATAAAAACGGGAGTCTACAATGAGCAGTTCTTC	CASSIKTGVYNEQFF
TRBD2	TRBJ2-5	TRBV6-1	-	TGTGCCAGCAGTGGGGGAACTAGCGGGGTCCTCGCGGAGACCCAGTACTTC	CASSGGTSGVLAETQYF
-	TRBJ1-5	TRBV28	-	TGTGCCAGCAGTTCCCACCGGAGTACAAATCAGCCCCAGCATTTT	CASSSHRSTNQPQHF
TRBD2	TRBJ2-7	TRBV5-1	-	TGCGCCAGCACCCCCGCGGGGACTAGTTCGTCCGAGCAGTACTTC	CASTPAGTSSSEQYF
-	TRBJ2-2	TRBV20-1	-	TGCAGTGCTAGGAGAGGGGAGCTGTTTTTT	CSARRGELFF
-	TRBJ2-7	TRBV9	once	TGTGCCAGCAGCGTAGGTTGGGGAGGTGCCCTTTACGAGCAGTACTTC	CASSVGWGGALYEQYF
TRBD1	TRBJ1-1	TRBV4-3	-	TGCGCCAGCAGCCAATTGACAGGGCTTACTGAAGCTTTCTTT	CASSQLTGLTEAFF
-	TRBJ2-3	TRBV29-1	once	TGCAGCGTTAAGGGCTTGGGCACAGATACGCAGTATTTT	CSVKGLGTDTQYF